Listed here are 7 T cell receptor beta chains from one sample, sequenced in a study of spatial heterogeneity in lung cancer. The time point was: sample taken at primary tumor resection. The antigens of these receptors remain unknown. Points from the study as a whole: Higher tumor mutation counts went along with higher counts of expanded intratumoral alpha and beta TCRs.

TCRdb ran MiXCR on the 5' RACE reads and lists one entry per CDR3 protein. The sample yields 9,000 to 10,000 distinct CDR3 sequences, under 6.5% seen once. This sample comprised lung tumor tissue, obtained at surgery. Receptors originate from a female donor with early-stage non-small cell lung cancer.

Within the sample, this clonotype is medium-sized. The chain is built from TRBV7-9 and TRBJ1-6; TRBD1 might be the D (6 bases). CDR1 and CDR2 (germline): SEHNR, FQNEAQ (reference sequence). The CDR3 spans 12 residues. V shed 3 bases and J shed 11 bases, with 8 bases lying between them. CDR3 region: CASSFGGPPLHF. Here the CDR3 DNA reads TGTGCCAGCAGCTTCGGGGGGCCACCCCTCCACTTT.

The chain links TRBV6-2 or TRBV6-3 to TRBJ2-3; TRBD1 might be the D (6 bases). V lost 6 bases to trimming and J lost 4 bases, with 8 bases between them. Germline V gene sequence: CDR1 MNHEY, CDR2 SVGEGT. The CDR3 is 12 amino acids. As DNA, the CDR3 is TGTGCCAGCAGCGGACAGTCAGATACGCAGTATTTT. This gives the protein CASSGQSDTQYF.

This clonotype was found many times. J is TRBJ2-1 and V is TRBV4-3, with 12 positions matching TRBD2. Looked up from germline, CDR1 is LGHNA and CDR2 is YSLEER. V shed 4 bases, J shed 6 bases, and the junction held 4 bases outside the gene matches. The CDR3 consists of 15 residues. The CDR3 DNA sequence: TGCGCCAGCAGCCTCCAACTAGCGGGAGGCAATGAGCAGTTCTTC. Its translation: CASSLQLAGGNEQFF.

The V call is TRBV28, the J call TRBJ1-5; D possibly corresponds to TRBD1 (5 bases). The V gene's germline CDR1 is MDHEN and CDR2 SYDVKM. The CDR3 totals 17 residues. Trimming took 3 bases from V and 0 from J, leaving 15 bases between them. CDR3 sequence: CASSLARRVYSNQPQHF. The CDR3 DNA is TGTGCCAGCAGTTTGGCCCGCAGGGTTTATAGCAATCAGCCCCAGCATTTT.

This clonotype was recorded a few times. V is TRBV7-2 and J is TRBJ2-3; D gene ambiguous. This CDR3 has 15 residues. Looked up from germline, CDR1 is SGHTA and CDR2 is FQGNSA. V shed 3 bases and J shed 3 bases, with 13 bases lying between them. CDR3 DNA: TGTGCCAGCAGCTTGGAAGCCAGGTTAACAGATACGCAGTATTTT. It is translated as CASSLEARLTDTQYF.

This clonotype was seen repeatedly, ten times or more. The chain couples TRBV5-1 to TRBJ1-1, with TRBD1 as a possible D gene (6 bases). The V gene's germline CDR1 is SGHRS and CDR2 YFSETQ. The CDR3 has 14 amino acids. V was pared by 4 bases and J by 3 bases, with 13 bases between. CDR3 region: CASSATGRDTEAFF. The CDR3 region has the DNA TGCGCCAGCAGCGCTACAGGGCGAGACACTGAAGCTTTCTTT.

The table lists this clonotype with a few counts. The chain uses TRBV19 and TRBJ2-6; D call uncertain. Germline V lookup: CDR1 LNHDA, CDR2 SQIVND (reference sequence). The CDR3 length is 15 residues. The V and J ends lost 5 bases and 1 base respectively, with 9 bases between them. CDR3 sequence reads: CASSFESSGANVLTF. In nucleotides, the CDR3 is TGTGCCAGTAGTTTCGAATCATCTGGGGCCAACGTCCTGACTTTC.